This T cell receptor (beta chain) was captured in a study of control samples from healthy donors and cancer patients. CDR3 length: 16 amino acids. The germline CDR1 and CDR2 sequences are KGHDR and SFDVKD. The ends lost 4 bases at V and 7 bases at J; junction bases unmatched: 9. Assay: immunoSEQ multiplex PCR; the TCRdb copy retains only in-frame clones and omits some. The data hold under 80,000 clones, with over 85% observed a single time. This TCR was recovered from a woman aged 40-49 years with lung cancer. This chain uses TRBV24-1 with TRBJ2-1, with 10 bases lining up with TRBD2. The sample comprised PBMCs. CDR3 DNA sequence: TGTGCCACCAGTGACACCAGCGGGGGGGAGGGTAATGAGCAGTTCTTC. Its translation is CATSDTSGGEGNEQFF.